A single sample is the source of the 10 T cell receptor beta chains below, sequenced in a study of patients and donors after allogeneic stem cell transplantation. TCRdb recomputed calls from the RT-PCR reads with MiXCR, one row per CDR3 protein. The sample has 400,000 to 450,000 distinct CDR3 sequences, more than 15% seen once. Sequenced sample: blood, either unsorted or a sorted T cell fraction (not recorded which). These receptors originate from a human donor who was either an allogeneic HSCT recipient or a stem cell or donor lymphocyte infusion donor (not recorded which). It is not recorded whose cells these are; they may come from a transplant donor.

This clonotype has more than one count but fewer than ten. The chain joins TRBV7-2 to TRBJ2-7; 7 bases agree with TRBD1. There are 15 residues in the CDR3. Germline CDR1 is SGHTA and CDR2 is FQGNSA. V shed 2 bases, J shed 0 bases, and the junction held 4 bases outside the gene matches. The CDR3 DNA sequence: TGTGCCAGCAGCTTATCGACAGGGAGCTCCTACGAGCAGTACTTC. Amino acids: CASSLSTGSSYEQYF.

In this sample, this clonotype turned up a few times. The chain carries TRBV7-2 and TRBJ2-1, with TRBD1 matching 8 bases. V dropped 6 bases and J dropped 2; count of bases not matched to a gene: 6. This CDR3 contains 15 residues. Germline assignment: CDR1 SGHTA and CDR2 FQGNSA. The CDR3 loop reads CASSLQGGTYNEQFF. CDR3 sequence (DNA): TGTGCCAGCAGTTTACAGGGGGGAACCTACAATGAGCAGTTCTTC. Full variable domain (outside the CDR3, taken from reference TRBV7-2 and TRBJ2-1): GAGVSQSPSNKVTEKGKDVELRCDPISGHTALYWYRQSLGQGLEFLIYFQGNSAPDKSGLPSDRFSAERTGGSVSTLTIQRTQQEDSAVYLCASSLQGGTYNEQFFGPGTRLTVL.

This clonotype was recorded many times. The chain links TRBV24-1 to TRBJ2-2, with 9 bases aligning to TRBD2. Germline V gene lookup returns CDR1 KGHDR and CDR2 SFDVKD. The junction had 6 bases not matched to a gene; V was cut back by 10 bases and J by 1 base. CDR3 length: 15 amino acids. The CDR3 reads CATAASGVNTGELFF. CDR3 bases: TGTGCCACGGCCGCTAGCGGGGTGAACACCGGGGAGCTGTTTTTT.

This clonotype was observed a few times. The chain carries TRBV13 and TRBJ2-6; 9 bases match TRBD1. Germline V gene lookup returns CDR1 PRHDT and CDR2 FYEKMQ (reference sequence). V gave up 5 bases and J gave up 4 bases; unmatched junction bases: 18. This CDR3 is 20 amino acids long. The CDR3 loop is CASSRKPPGTGPGGANVLTF. For the CDR3, the DNA is TGTGCCAGCAGCCGAAAACCCCCCGGGACAGGGCCTGGGGGGGCCAACGTCCTGACTTTC.

In this sample, this clonotype turned up a few times. The chain joins TRBV6-1 to TRBJ1-5, with 10 positions matching TRBD1. Germline values: CDR1 MNHNS, CDR2 SASEGT. With 4 bases clipped from V and 5 bases from J, the junction kept 2 bases outside the gene matches. The CDR3 is made up of 14 amino acids. CDR3 region: CASSAGQGYQPQHF. In DNA, the CDR3 is TGTGCCAGCAGTGCGGGACAGGGGTATCAGCCCCAGCATTTT.

The rearrangement links TRBV20-1 to TRBJ1-6; D perhaps matches TRBD1 (6 bases). Germline values: CDR1 DFQATT, CDR2 SNEGSKA (reference sequence). This CDR3 region has 18 residues. The V gene lost 5 bases and the J gene lost 4 bases, with 24 bases spanning the gap. The CDR3 protein is CSAEKRDRSKKYNSPLHF. CDR3 nucleotide sequence: TGCAGTGCTGAAAAGCGAGACAGGTCGAAAAAGTATAATTCACCCCTCCACTTT.

This clonotype was seen just once. The J gene is TRBJ1-1, the V gene TRBV9; tentative D call: TRBD1 (6 bases). CDR1 and CDR2 (germline): SGDLS, YYNGEE. The CDR3 is made up of 15 amino acids. Trimming removed 1 base from V and 10 bases from J, with 20 bases in between. The CDR3 reads CASSVRAGVVSGAFF. The CDR3 coding sequence is TGTGCCAGCAGCGTAAGGGCAGGGGTGGTGTCAGGAGCTTTCTTT.

The chain combines TRBV20-1 with TRBJ2-4; no clear D. The CDR3 has 13 amino acids. CDR1 and CDR2 from the germline V gene are DFQATT and SNEGSKA (reference sequence). The V gene lost 0 bases and the J gene lost 6 bases, with 9 bases spanning the gap. The CDR3 spells CSARESKGNIQYF. The CDR3 bases are TGCAGTGCTAGAGAAAGTAAGGGAAACATTCAGTACTTC.

A few counts support this clonotype. V and J are TRBV11-1 and TRBJ2-6; 8 bases align to TRBD1. CDR3 size: 19 residues. Germline V gene data show CDR1 as SGHAT and CDR2 as FQDESV (reference sequence). V gave up 4 bases and J gave up 1 base; unmatched junction bases: 12. The CDR3 here is CASSYRRTGTSSGANVLTF. As DNA, the CDR3 is TGTGCCAGCAGCTATCGTAGGACAGGGACGTCATCTGGGGCCAACGTCCTGACTTTC.

This clonotype has only a few counts. The chain has TRBV7-9 and TRBJ2-3; perhaps TRBD2 as D (5 bases). The germline CDR1 and CDR2 sequences are SEHNR and FQNEAQ (reference sequence). With 0 bases removed from V and 5 bases from J, the gap between germline ends came to 15 bases. The CDR3 is made up of 16 amino acids. The CDR3 reads CASSLARVGVGDTQYF. CDR3 bases: TGTGCCAGCAGCTTAGCGCGGGTCGGGGTCGGAGATACGCAGTATTTT.